The clone carrying this T cell receptor (beta chain) was detected many times. Its target is unknown. The data are from a study of CD8 T cells in ankylosing spondylitis. Regarding the study as a whole: About 8 highly homologous variants made up a TCR beta motif that seemed to typify ankylosing spondylitis blood. Researchers report that disease-linked clones proved CD8+ and relatively rare in peripheral blood.

It was by quantitative 5'-RACE with molecular barcodes that TCR beta libraries were made. Via MiXCR, TCRdb re-called the 5' RACE reads, giving one row per CDR3 protein. The table has under 250,000 distinct CDR3 sequences, over 8.5% seen once; the top ten hold roughly 6.8%. The CDR3 runs 15 residues. Germline V gene lookup returns CDR1 SGHRS and CDR2 YFSETQ. J gave up 4 bases and V 1 base, and 3 bases lay outside the gene matches. This rearrangement joins TRBV5-1 to TRBJ2-1, with TRBD2 matching 9 bases. This TCR came from a male donor with ankylosing spondylitis or in good health (not recorded which). The specimen sequenced was blood, either unsorted or a sorted T cell fraction (not recorded which). The CDR3 coding sequence is TGCGCCAGCAGCTTGAGGAGCGGGGGGTACAATGAGCAGTTCTTC. It yields the protein CASSLRSGGYNEQFF.